The next 20 T cell receptor beta chains were all read from a single sample in a study of blood T cell repertoires in COVID-19. TCRdb keeps only in-frame clones here, not all; method: immunoSEQ multiplex PCR. Among some 180,000 clones listed, roughly 84% were seen once. Sequenced sample: peripheral blood. Receptors were obtained from a woman aged 40 to 50 with COVID-19, enrolled during active disease.

V gene TRBV2 combines with J gene TRBJ1-5; TRBD1 might be the D (5 bases). The CDR3 length is 16 residues. The V end lost 3 bases, the J end lost 0 bases, and 12 bases lay between the germline ends. The V gene's germline CDR1 is SNHLY and CDR2 FYNNEI. The CDR3 DNA reads TGTGCCAGCAGTGACAGCAGGGCCTATAGCAATCAGCCCCAGCATTTT. It yields the protein CASSDSRAYSNQPQHF. Drawing the rest from reference TRBV2 and TRBJ1-5, the complete variable domain is EPEVTQTPSHQVTQMGQEVILRCVPISNHLYFYWYRQILGQKVEFLVSFYNNEISEKSEIFDDQFSVERPDGSNFTLKIRSTKLEDSAMYFCASSDSRAYSNQPQHFGDGTRLSIL.

CDR3 bases: TGTGTTTCGAAGGACAACAATCAGCCCCAGCATTTT. Its protein is CVSKDNNQPQHF. This chain joins TRBV28 and TRBJ1-5, with a tentative D call TRBD1 (5 bases). Germline lookup yields CDR1 MDHEN and CDR2 SYDVKM. The CDR3 covers 12 residues.

This clone was counted at least ten times. J is TRBJ2-2 and V is TRBV19; the D gene is possibly TRBD2 (6 bases). Trimming took off 6 bases at V and 3 bases at J, with 8 bases between the two ends. The CDR3 sequence is 13 residues long. The V gene's germline CDR1 is LNHDA and CDR2 SQIVND (reference sequence). This chain's CDR3 is CASRTSYTGELFF. CDR3 bases: TGTGCCAGTAGGACTAGTTACACCGGGGAGCTGTTTTTT.

This rearrangement joins TRBV28 to TRBJ2-2, with unresolved D. V lost 2 bases and J lost 4, with 8 bases in between. The CDR3 is 14 residues long. Germline V gene data show CDR1 as MDHEN and CDR2 as SYDVKM. The CDR3 sequence: CASSLMTGTGELFF. The CDR3 coding sequence is TGTGCCAGCAGTTTAATGACGGGCACCGGGGAGCTGTTTTTT.

Worth noting for this clone: The identical CDR3 is also encoded by other nucleotide sequences in the sample. The chain employs TRBV19 and TRBJ2-5; no definite D call. The V end was cut by 3 bases, the J end by 5 bases, with 4 bases between. CDR3 size: 11 residues. Germline CDR1 LNHDA, CDR2 SQIVND (reference sequence). In nucleotides, the CDR3 is TGTGCCAGTAGTATCAGGGAGACCCAGTACTTC. It yields the protein CASSIRETQYF.

The chain combines TRBV18 with TRBJ1-4; 8 positions agree with TRBD1. The CDR3 totals 18 residues. With 2 bases clipped from V and 2 bases from J, the junction kept 10 bases outside the gene matches. Germline CDR1 is KGHSH and CDR2 is LQKENI. The CDR3, as DNA: TGTGCCAGCTCACCAAGCGGGACAGGCCCCCTCACTAATGAAAAACTGTTTTTT. It specifies CASSPSGTGPLTNEKLFF.

J is TRBJ1-2 and V is TRBV7-3; 10 nucleotides agree with TRBD1. CDR1 SGHTA and CDR2 FQGTGA come from the germline V gene. The CDR3 spans 13 residues. V dropped 5 bases and J dropped 8; count of bases not matched to a gene: 5. In DNA, the CDR3 is TGTGCCAGCAGCCCAGGGACAGGGGAAGGCTACACCTTC. It specifies CASSPGTGEGYTF.

The rearrangement joins TRBV7-9 to TRBJ2-7; TRBD1 might be the D (6 bases). Germline lookup yields CDR1 SEHNR and CDR2 FQNEAQ (reference sequence). This CDR3 region has 15 residues. V dropped 4 bases and J dropped 3 bases, with 16 bases sitting between them. DNA of the CDR3: TGTGCCAGCAGCTCAATCCCCGGACAGATCTACGAGCAGTACTTC. Translation gives CASSSIPGQIYEQYF.

This clone was picked up one time. The chain has TRBV4-2 and TRBJ2-1, with 7 bases matching TRBD2. Per the germline V gene, CDR1 is LGHNA and CDR2 is YNFKEQ. V was clipped by 5 bases and J by 8 bases; unmatched bases: 3. The CDR3 loop spans 12 amino acids. The chain's CDR3 is CASSARGDEQFF. The CDR3 bases are TGTGCCAGCAGCGCCCGGGGGGATGAGCAGTTCTTC.

As for this clone: Its ends do not fully match the called genes, so a read error is possible. The CDR3 reads CASSPGAGNIIYF. In DNA form, the CDR3 reads TGTGCCAGCTCACCAGGAGCTGGAAACATCATATATTTT. This chain uses TRBV18 with TRBJ1-3; the D is unclear. Germline assignment: CDR1 KGHSH and CDR2 LQKENI. This CDR3 contains 13 residues.

The V gene is TRBV27, the J gene TRBJ2-3; TRBD2 aligns across 11 bases. This CDR3 spans 15 amino acids. V lost 2 bases, J lost 6 bases, and 4 bases stayed unmatched. CDR1 is MNHEY, CDR2 SMNVEV, per germline (reference sequence). The CDR3 sequence is CASSLTSGGGDTQYF. In DNA form, the CDR3 reads TGTGCCAGCAGTTTAACTAGCGGGGGTGGGGATACGCAGTATTTT.

The rearrangement joins TRBV10-1 to TRBJ2-3; 9 bases agree with TRBD1. Trimming at V came to 5 bases and at J to 2 bases, leaving 8 bases not matched to a gene. CDR1 is WNHNN, CDR2 SYGVQD, per germline (reference sequence). The CDR3 has 16 residues. As DNA, the CDR3 is TGCGCCAGCAGTTCCTCACAGGGGGCCGACACAGATACGCAGTATTTT. Amino acids: CASSSSQGADTDTQYF.

The chain links TRBV7-2 to TRBJ1-2; no clear D gene. Per the germline V gene, CDR1 is SGHTA and CDR2 is FQGNSA. Trimming took 4 bases from V and 6 from J, leaving 18 bases between them. The CDR3 sequence is 15 residues long. The CDR3 DNA reads TGTGCCAGCAGCTCCCCCCCTGAGGGTACTCATGGCTACACCTTC. It codes for CASSSPPEGTHGYTF. Full variable domain (rest looked up from reference TRBV7-2 and TRBJ1-2): GAGVSQSPSNKVTEKGKDVELRCDPISGHTALYWYRQSLGQGLEFLIYFQGNSAPDKSGLPSDRFSAERTGGSVSTLTIQRTQQEDSAVYLCASSSPPEGTHGYTFGSGTRLTVV.

The chain recombines TRBV5-6 with TRBJ1-1; no reliable D call. The CDR3 length is 15 residues. Germline-derived CDR1 and CDR2 are SGHDT and YYEEEE. V shed 1 base and J shed 5 bases, with 15 bases lying between them. CDR3 loop: CASSLWGLGGTEAFF. DNA for the CDR3: TGTGCCAGCAGCTTGTGGGGTCTGGGAGGTACTGAAGCTTTCTTT.

This rearrangement joins TRBV6-6 to TRBJ1-2; TRBD1 might be the D (6 bases). The V and J ends lost 7 bases and 4 bases respectively, with 16 bases between them. This CDR3 comprises 14 residues. Looked up from germline, CDR1 is MNHNY and CDR2 is SVGAGI (reference sequence). As DNA, the CDR3 is TGTGCCAGCACCCAAAGGGACACTTTCTATGGCTACACCTTC. Translated: CASTQRDTFYGYTF.

J is TRBJ2-7 and V is TRBV3-1 (or the pseudogene TRBV3-2); D gene uncertain. This CDR3 is built from 13 residues. Trimming cost V 6 bases and J 0 bases, with 9 bases left between them. The germline gives CDR1 LGHDT, CDR2 YNNKEL (reference sequence). The CDR3 region has the DNA TGTGCCAGCAGTGGCCGTAACTCCTACGAGCAGTACTTC. Translated, it gives CASSGRNSYEQYF.

The chain is built from TRBV5-6 and TRBJ2-1, with TRBD2 as a possible D gene (5 bases). V gave up 0 bases and J gave up 8 bases, with 12 bases separating them. CDR1 and CDR2 (germline): SGHDT, YYEEEE. The CDR3 contains 14 residues. For the CDR3, the DNA is TGTGCCAGCAGCTTGGTGGAATCGGACTATGAGCAGTTCTTC. It specifies CASSLVESDYEQFF.

The CDR3 protein is CASSPNGIAGNNEQFF. Written as DNA, the CDR3 is TGTGCCAGCAGCCCCAATGGGATAGCGGGAAACAATGAGCAGTTCTTC. The chain uses TRBV3-1 (or the pseudogene TRBV3-2) and TRBJ2-1; 8 bases line up with TRBD2. CDR3 length equals 16 residues. V trimming: 4 bases; J trimming: 5 bases; junction bases outside the gene matches: 10. The germline V gene has CDR1 LGHDT and CDR2 YNNKEL (reference sequence).

V is TRBV9 and J is TRBJ2-1, with D uncertain. The CDR3 covers 12 residues. V was pared by 0 bases and J by 7 bases, with 5 bases between. From germline, CDR1 is SGDLS and CDR2 YYNGEE. CDR3 coding DNA: TGTGCCAGCAGCGTAGACAGAAATGAGCAGTTCTTC. Its translation: CASSVDRNEQFF.

This chain joins TRBV6-5 and TRBJ2-7; D may be TRBD2 (5 bases). CDR1 is MNHEY and CDR2 is SVGAGI in the germline V gene. This CDR3 spans 13 amino acids. Trimming took 6 bases from V and 6 from J, leaving 15 bases between them. CDR3 sequence reads: CASSDPGLGEQYF. The CDR3 DNA follows: TGTGCCAGCAGCGACCCTGGACTGGGCGAGCAGTACTTC.